This TCR beta chain was sequenced for a study of cytomegalovirus exposure and HLA in healthy donors. Study context: One earlier analysis, a look at some 180 million T cells, found roughly 110 million unique TCR beta sequences.

This CDR3 region has 16 residues. Germline V gene data show CDR1 as SGHRS and CDR2 as YFSETQ. The junction had 2 bases not matched to a gene; V was cut back by 4 bases and J by 0 bases. Both 60 Vbeta primers and 13 Jbeta primers went into the PCR. The protocol was immunoSEQ multiplex PCR, while the TCRdb copy is restricted to in-frame clones and leaves out a portion. This sample has about 140,000 clones; 79% occur once, and the top ten carry about 6.8%. The genes are TRBV5-1 and TRBJ2-2, with 11 bases matching TRBD2. Sequenced material: PBMCs. This TCR was recovered from a man aged 40-50 years in good health and CMV-seropositive. The CDR3 DNA reads TGCGCCAGCAGCCAACTAGCGGGGGCGAACACCGGGGAGCTGTTTTTT. Protein sequence: CASSQLAGANTGELFF.